This T cell receptor (beta chain) was profiled in a study of blood T cell repertoires in COVID-19. Whole-study context: Material from acute and convalescent COVID-19 was sourced from the United States, Italy and Spain.

Here immunoSEQ multiplex PCR was the method, and the copy in TCRdb shows in-frame clones only, minus some. Altogether some 100,000 clones are present, roughly 89% being singletons, with the ten largest covering more than 5%. The CDR3 has 12 residues. With 9 bases removed from V and 3 bases from J, the gap between germline ends came to 11 bases. Sample: peripheral blood. The V gene is TRBV12-3 or TRBV12-4, the J gene TRBJ1-2; D is possibly TRBD1 (6 bases). This receptor was identified in a man in his 70s with acute or convalescent COVID-19. DNA for the CDR3: TGTGCCAGTAAAAGACAGGACTATGGCTACACCTTC. This codes for CASKRQDYGYTF.